Below, 18 T cell receptor beta chains from the same sample are listed, as sequenced in a study of CD8 T cells in ankylosing spondylitis. TCRdb reprocessed the 5' RACE reads via MiXCR and lists one record per CDR3 protein. The sample lists tens of thousands of distinct CDR3 sequences, more than 3% occurring once. The sample consisted of blood, either unsorted or a sorted T cell fraction (not recorded which). These receptors were collected from a female donor with ankylosing spondylitis or in good health (not recorded which).

This clonotype was picked up many times. Written as DNA, the CDR3 is TGTGCCAGCAACGACGTAATAGGGACAGGGGACGGCTATGGCTACACCTTC. Amino acid sequence: CASNDVIGTGDGYGYTF. The genes are TRBV9 and TRBJ1-2; 10 bases are shared with TRBD1. Germline CDR1 SGDLS, CDR2 YYNGEE. Trimming took 6 bases from V and 4 from J; bases not matched to a gene: 15. The CDR3 runs 17 residues.

This clonotype was seen repeatedly, ten times or more. V usage is TRBV9 and J usage is TRBJ2-4, with D possibly being TRBD1 or TRBD2 (5 bases each). CDR3 length: 14 amino acids. Germline CDR1 is SGDLS and CDR2 is YYNGEE. V shed 4 bases and J shed 0 bases, with 8 bases lying between them. The CDR3 region has the DNA TGTGCCAGCAGCACCGGGACAGCCAAAAACATTCAGTACTTC. This sequence encodes CASSTGTAKNIQYF.

In this sample, this clonotype turned up many times. This sequence joins TRBV9 and TRBJ2-1; 8 bases line up with TRBD2. CDR3 size: 17 residues. V lost 3 bases, J lost 9 bases, and 17 bases stayed unmatched. Germline V gene lookup returns CDR1 SGDLS and CDR2 YYNGEE. In nucleotides, the CDR3 is TGTGCCAGCAGCGGGCCACGGGGGGGGCGAGGTTGGGGTGAGCAGTTCTTC. It codes for CASSGPRGGRGWGEQFF.

The rearrangement links TRBV9 to TRBJ1-1; no definite D call. V lost 0 bases, J lost 0 bases, and 9 bases lay in between. The CDR3 contains 15 residues. In germline, CDR1 is SGDLS, CDR2 YYNGEE. The CDR3 DNA follows: TGTGCCAGCAGCGTAGCCTCAGGAGTGAACACTGAAGCTTTCTTT. This translates into CASSVASGVNTEAFF.

This clonotype was found many times. This chain's CDR3 is CASSVSPAKTQYF. The CDR3, as DNA: TGTGCCAGCAGCGTGTCACCGGCGAAGACCCAGTACTTC. The V and J genes are TRBV9 and TRBJ2-5; D ambiguous. V was clipped by 2 bases and J by 6 bases, with 11 bases between them. CDR1 is SGDLS, CDR2 YYNGEE, per germline. The CDR3 consists of 13 residues.

This clonotype was observed at least ten times. The chain joins TRBV9 to TRBJ1-2; 7 nucleotides match TRBD1. V was clipped by 2 bases and J by 7 bases; unmatched bases: 8. The CDR3 sequence is 14 residues long. CDR1 SGDLS and CDR2 YYNGEE come from the germline V gene. In DNA form, the CDR3 reads TGTGCCAGCAGCGTCACGACAGGGTCCCCTGGCTACACCTTC. Translation gives CASSVTTGSPGYTF.

This clonotype was found many times. The chain is built from TRBV9 and TRBJ2-4; 8 bases are a match to TRBD1. The CDR3 totals 19 residues. The V gene end was trimmed by 4 bases and the J gene end by 0 bases; junction bases not matched to a gene: 15. Germline-derived CDR1 and CDR2 are SGDLS and YYNGEE. Here the CDR3 DNA reads TGTGCCAGCAGCCCGTCATCCCCCGGGACAGGCCTAGCCAAAAACATTCAGTACTTC. Its translation is CASSPSSPGTGLAKNIQYF. Complete variable domain (other parts from reference TRBV9 and TRBJ2-4): DSGVTQTPKHLITATGQRVTLRCSPRSGDLSVYWYQQSLDQGLQFLIQYYNGEERAKGNILERFSAQQFPDLHSELNLSSLELGDSALYFCASSPSSPGTGLAKNIQYFGAGTRLSVL.

At least ten counts were recorded for this clonotype. The gene calls are TRBV9 and TRBJ2-5; D unclear. The V and J ends lost 0 bases and 1 base respectively, with 10 bases between them. The CDR3 extends over 15 amino acids. The germline V gene has CDR1 SGDLS and CDR2 YYNGEE. CDR3 protein: CASSVAPTIQETQYF. The CDR3 DNA reads as TGTGCCAGCAGCGTAGCTCCGACAATCCAAGAGACCCAGTACTTC.

This clonotype was recorded many times. The rearrangement joins TRBV23-1 to TRBJ2-7; 8 bases are a match to TRBD1. TRBV23-1 is assigned to the ORF class and has an uncertain function. This CDR3 is 18 amino acids long. The trim removed 2 bases at V and 0 bases at J, leaving 12 bases unmatched. Written as DNA, the CDR3 is TGCGCCAGCAGTCAAAATCCGCGCCCGGGACAGGCCTCCTACGAGCAGTACTTC. It encodes CASSQNPRPGQASYEQYF.

V is TRBV9 and J is TRBJ2-7; possibly TRBD1 for D (6 bases). The CDR3 is 15 residues long. V lost 4 bases to trimming and J lost 3 bases, with 17 bases between them. Germline CDR1 is SGDLS and CDR2 is YYNGEE. The chain's CDR3 is CASSPEPGHLYEQYF. The DNA for the CDR3 is TGTGCCAGCAGCCCAGAGCCGGGACACCTCTACGAGCAGTACTTC.

This clonotype was seen repeatedly, ten times or more. The V and J genes are TRBV9 and TRBJ2-2; possible D gene TRBD2, 6 bases. CDR3 size: 15 residues. CDR1 is SGDLS, CDR2 YYNGEE, per germline. The V end was cut by 2 bases, the J end by 2 bases, with 10 bases between. The CDR3 coding sequence is TGTGCCAGCAGCGTGAGCGGGCTAAACACCGGGGAGCTGTTTTTT. Residues: CASSVSGLNTGELFF.

This clonotype has a count of ten or more. This chain joins TRBV9 and TRBJ2-6; 7 bases line up with TRBD1. V lost 6 bases to trimming and J lost 2 bases; unmatched junction nucleotides: 11. The CDR3 is made up of 17 amino acids. The germline CDR1 and CDR2 sequences are SGDLS and YYNGEE. CDR3 sequence: CASTILDRVAGANVLTF. CDR3 DNA sequence: TGTGCCAGCACTATACTAGACAGGGTTGCTGGGGCCAACGTCCTGACTTTC.

The sample holds many counts of this clonotype. This clone may be a read error of a much larger clone one base away. The rearrangement uses TRBV9 and TRBJ2-3; 9 nucleotides match TRBD2. V shed 4 bases and J 4 bases; nucleotides not matched to a gene: 4. The CDR3 has 14 amino acids. Germline CDR1 and CDR2: SGDLS and YYNGEE. The CDR3 reads CASSISGGSDTQYF. CDR3 sequence (DNA): TGTGCCAGCAGCATTAGCGGGGGCTCAGATACGCAGTATTTT.

This clonotype occurred many times. The V call is TRBV9, the J call TRBJ2-7; D unclear. The V end was cut by 3 bases, the J end by 3 bases, with 13 bases between. Germline V gene sequence: CDR1 SGDLS, CDR2 YYNGEE. This CDR3 spans 14 amino acids. CDR3 sequence: CASSAQTRSYEQYF. DNA for the CDR3: TGTGCCAGCAGCGCACAGACCCGGAGCTACGAGCAGTACTTC.

By sample share, this clonotype is medium-sized. The chain uses TRBV9 and TRBJ1-1, with a possible D match to TRBD1 (6 bases). The CDR3 sequence is 13 residues long. V gave up 0 bases and J gave up 5 bases, with 8 bases separating them. Germline CDR1 and CDR2: SGDLS and YYNGEE. The CDR3 spells CASSVGGQTEAFF. CDR3 DNA sequence: TGTGCCAGCAGCGTAGGGGGGCAGACTGAAGCTTTCTTT.

Concerning this clonotype itself: At one end the junction does not follow the germline gene, possibly because of a read error. The chain uses TRBV9 and TRBJ1-6; 7 nucleotides align to TRBD1. Germline CDR1 is SGDLS and CDR2 is YYNGEE. This CDR3 has 14 residues. In DNA form, the CDR3 reads TGTGCCAACAGGCCCCAGGGGGAAGGTTCACCCCTCTACTTT. Amino acids: CANRPQGEGSPLYF.

This clonotype was counted many times. The chain carries TRBV9 and TRBJ1-1; no definite D call. The CDR3 has 16 amino acids. Deletions cut 3 bases from V and 1 base from J, with 16 bases between. Germline values: CDR1 SGDLS, CDR2 YYNGEE. CDR3 sequence reads: CASSGQLGRANTEAFF. The CDR3 nucleotides are TGTGCCAGCAGCGGCCAGCTTGGACGGGCGAACACTGAAGCTTTCTTT.

Many counts were recorded for this clonotype. This chain links TRBV27 with TRBJ1-3; weak D call: TRBD1 (6 bases). CDR1 is MNHEY, CDR2 SMNVEV, per germline (reference sequence). The length of the CDR3 is 12 residues. V gave up 5 bases and J gave up 4 bases, with 6 bases separating them. CDR3: CASSRGGNTIYF. In DNA, the CDR3 is TGTGCCAGCAGTAGGGGGGGAAACACCATATATTTT.